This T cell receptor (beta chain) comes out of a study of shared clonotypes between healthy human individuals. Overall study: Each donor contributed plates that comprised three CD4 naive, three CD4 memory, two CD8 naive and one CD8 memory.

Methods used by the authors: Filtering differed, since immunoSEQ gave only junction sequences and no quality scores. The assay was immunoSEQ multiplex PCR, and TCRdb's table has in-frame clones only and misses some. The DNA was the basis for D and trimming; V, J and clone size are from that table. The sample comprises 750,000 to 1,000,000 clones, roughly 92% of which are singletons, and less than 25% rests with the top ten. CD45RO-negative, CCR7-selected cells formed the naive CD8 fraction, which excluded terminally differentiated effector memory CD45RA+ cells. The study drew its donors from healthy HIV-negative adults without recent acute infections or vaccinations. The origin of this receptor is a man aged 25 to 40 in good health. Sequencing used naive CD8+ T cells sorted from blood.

The CDR3 loop reads CASSLSDSLDTDTQYF. For the CDR3, the DNA is TGTGCCAGCAGCTTGTCTGATAGCCTTGACACAGATACGCAGTATTTT. The chain recombines TRBV5-8 with TRBJ2-3; no clear D. The V gene lost 1 base and the J gene lost 2 bases, with 14 bases spanning the gap. There are 16 residues in the CDR3. Germline V gives CDR1 SGHTS, CDR2 YDEGEE.